This T cell receptor beta chain is from a study of shared clonotypes between healthy human individuals. As regards this clone: What it recognizes is unknown.

With 1 base clipped from V and 0 bases from J, the junction kept 2 bases outside the gene matches. This CDR3 has 15 amino acids. CDR1 GTSNPN and CDR2 SVGIG come from the germline V gene (reference sequence). The material for each subset, its genomic DNA, was split evenly across several immunoSEQ plates. Generated by immunoSEQ multiplex PCR, the TCRdb table keeps only in-frame clones and is missing some. The data show around 2,000,000 clones, around 96% seen once. Study findings and constraints: Clonotype sharing across four donors was observed for 4% to 6.5% of naive CD4 clonotypes. Unshared clonotypes carried lower generation probabilities than those common to all four donors.

Terminally differentiated effector memory CD45RA+ cells were excluded by CCR7 positive selection of CD45RO-negative cells. This chain links TRBV30 with TRBJ1-5; 8 bases line up with TRBD1. This sequence originates from a man between 18 and 29 years old in good health. What was sequenced was naive CD8+ T cells sorted from blood. CDR3 sequence reads: CAWSEGQASNQPQHF. The DNA for the CDR3 is TGTGCCTGGAGTGAGGGACAGGCTAGCAATCAGCCCCAGCATTTT.